This T cell receptor (beta chain) emerged from a study of blood T cell repertoires in COVID-19. Study in general: Nucleic acid was either cDNA or gDNA, and it came from T cells, B-cell-depleted T cells, or PBMCs.

Original handling: Amplification with reference gene primers provided the estimates of nucleated cell counts. Sequencing was performed with immunoSEQ multiplex PCR; in TCRdb, only in-frame clones are kept and a portion is missing. That table furnishes V, J and clone size, whereas the DNA furnished D and trimming. The sample records 120,000 to 150,000 clones, 65% to 90% being singletons. Trimming pared 5 bases from V and 5 bases from J, leaving 16 bases between. The CDR3 is 13 residues long. Germline V gives CDR1 GTSNPN, CDR2 SVGIG (reference sequence). V is TRBV30 and J is TRBJ2-7; D perhaps matches TRBD1 (8 bases). This TCR came from a man aged 45-65 years with acute or convalescent COVID-19. Material for sequencing was peripheral blood. The CDR3 reads CAWDRTGRDEQYF. The CDR3 DNA sequence: TGTGCCTGGGACCGGACAGGGAGGGACGAGCAGTACTTC.